This entry lists 2 T cell receptor beta chains sequenced from one sample in a study of beta chain features in type 1 diabetes. Sequencing targeted expressed TCRB transcripts, as all isolated RNA had been reverse transcribed. Generated by immunoSEQ multiplex PCR, the TCRdb table keeps only in-frame clones and is missing some. The table includes about 250,000 clones, 13% to 15% detected once. Sequencing was carried out using naive CD4+ T cells from blood. The receptors stem from a woman between 40 and 50 years old in good health.

The table lists this clone with many counts. The chain employs TRBV7-9 and TRBJ1-5; D is uncertain. Germline CDR1 and CDR2: SEHNR and FQNEAQ (reference sequence). V gave up 5 bases and J gave up 4 bases, with 6 bases separating them. The CDR3 has 12 residues. The CDR3 nucleotides are TGTGCCAGCAGCGAAGCTAATCAGCCCCAGCATTTT. It yields the protein CASSEANQPQHF.

The rearrangement joins TRBV9 to TRBJ1-6; D is possibly TRBD1 (6 bases). From germline, CDR1 is SGDLS and CDR2 YYNGEE. The CDR3 covers 16 residues. V dropped 3 bases and J dropped 0 bases, with 10 bases sitting between them. The CDR3 spells CASSAGQSSYNSPLHF. As DNA, the CDR3 is TGTGCCAGCAGCGCAGGACAGAGCTCCTATAATTCACCCCTCCACTTT.